This TCR beta chain stems from a study of identical twins. Overall study findings and caveats: Compared with models, monozygotic twins showed more out-of-frame TCR alpha sharing. Fewer insertions characterized abundant cord blood beta clonotypes, whereas memory repertoires showed none.

MiXCR was run by TCRdb on the 5' RACE reads, yielding one entry per CDR3 protein. Of roughly 1.6 million distinct CDR3 sequences listed, less than 35% are singletons. In this sample, this clonotype turned up a few times. As yet, its antigen is unknown. In germline, CDR1 is SGHRS, CDR2 YFSETQ. The J segment lost 3 bases and the V segment lost 4 bases, leaving 3 bases of the junction unmatched. The CDR3 is 14 residues long. J is TRBJ2-1 and V is TRBV5-1; 8 nucleotides align to TRBD2. Sequencing used cord blood. The source of this sequence is a newborn girl in good health. For the CDR3, the DNA is TGCGCCAGCAGCACGGGACTAGGCTACAATGAGCAGTTCTTC. Its translation is CASSTGLGYNEQFF.